Following are 28 T cell receptor beta chains from one sample sequenced in a study of blood T cell repertoires in COVID-19. Assay used: immunoSEQ multiplex PCR; TCRdb lists only in-frame clones, some missing. Of roughly 100,000 clones in the sample, approximately 86% were seen once. Sequencing was carried out using peripheral blood. These receptors originate from a woman of 80 years or more with acute or convalescent COVID-19.

This sequence joins TRBV7-9 and TRBJ1-2, with 8 bases fitting TRBD1. V gave up 7 bases and J gave up 4 bases; unmatched junction bases: 14. Germline CDR1 and CDR2: SEHNR and FQNEAQ (reference sequence). The CDR3 loop spans 16 amino acids. In nucleotides, the CDR3 is TGTGCCAGCACCCCCCTCGGTCAGGGGGCTGGCTATGGCTACACCTTC. It encodes CASTPLGQGAGYGYTF.

This clone was counted a few times. The rearrangement uses TRBV7-9 and TRBJ1-1, with 8 nucleotides matching TRBD1. The length of the CDR3 is 15 residues. Germline assignment: CDR1 SEHNR and CDR2 FQNEAQ (reference sequence). The ends lost 7 bases at V and 4 bases at J; junction bases unmatched: 11. CDR3 nucleotides: TGTGCCAGCACTCATCTGACAGGGGACCCCACTGAAGCTTTCTTT. The encoded protein is CASTHLTGDPTEAFF.

The chain couples TRBV6-1 to TRBJ1-1; maybe TRBD1 (6 bases). The CDR3 has 15 residues. The germline V gene has CDR1 MNHNS and CDR2 SASEGT. Trimming stripped 2 bases from V and 0 bases from J, with 10 bases between. CDR3 residues: CASSEQGQMNTEAFF. The DNA of the CDR3 is TGTGCCAGCAGTGAACAAGGACAGATGAACACTGAAGCTTTCTTT.

The chain links TRBV10-3 to TRBJ2-6; D is ambiguous. The germline V and J ends were trimmed by 2 bases and 4 bases, with 9 bases remaining between them. CDR1 and CDR2 from the germline V gene are ENHRY and SYGVKD. The CDR3 sequence is 15 residues long. CDR3 in DNA: TGTGCCATCAGTGAGCCTGGCTCCGGGGCCAACGTCCTGACTTTC. This translates into CAISEPGSGANVLTF.

This clone was detected only a few times. The chain carries TRBV5-6 and TRBJ1-3; D is perhaps TRBD1 (6 bases). The CDR3 has 15 residues. The V and J ends lost 2 bases and 4 bases respectively, with 13 bases between them. Germline CDR1 and CDR2: SGHDT and YYEEEE. The CDR3 here is CASSLVTGQGNTIYF. The CDR3 DNA reads as TGTGCCAGCAGCTTAGTTACAGGGCAAGGAAACACCATATATTTT.

The chain carries TRBV5-1 and TRBJ2-7; 8 bases map to TRBD2. The CDR3 length is 15 residues. V trimming: 0 bases; J trimming: 1 base; junction bases outside the gene matches: 3. From germline, CDR1 is SGHRS and CDR2 YFSETQ. Here the CDR3 reads CASSLVGGVSYEQYF. The DNA of the CDR3 is TGCGCCAGCAGCTTGGTCGGGGGGGTATCCTACGAGCAGTACTTC. Looking up the rest from reference TRBV5-1 and TRBJ2-7 gives the full variable domain: KAGVTQTPRYLIKTRGQQVTLSCSPISGHRSVSWYQQTPGQGLQFLFEYFSETQRNKGNFPGRFSGRQFSNSRSEMNVSTLELGDSALYLCASSLVGGVSYEQYFGPGTRLTVT.

The gene calls are TRBV7-8 and TRBJ1-5; D is undetermined. V was cut by 5 bases and J by 3 bases, with 14 bases left in between. In germline, CDR1 is SGHVS, CDR2 FQNEAQ. This CDR3 contains 15 residues. CDR3 nucleotide sequence: TGTGCCAGCAGCGGGTGGGCAGGCGACAATCAGCCCCAGCATTTT. Translation gives CASSGWAGDNQPQHF.

The chain employs TRBV19 and TRBJ2-2, with 9 nucleotides matching TRBD2. Germline assignment: CDR1 LNHDA and CDR2 SQIVND (reference sequence). This CDR3 is built from 15 residues. The V gene end was trimmed by 7 bases and the J gene end by 7 bases; junction bases not matched to a gene: 10. The CDR3 DNA is TGTGCCAGTACCGATTGGGGACTAGCAATCGGGGAGCTGTTTTTT. Residues: CASTDWGLAIGELFF.

The chain is built from TRBV5-1 and TRBJ1-6; 9 bases align to TRBD1. There are 15 residues in the CDR3. The V gene's germline CDR1 is SGHRS and CDR2 YFSETQ. The ends lost 0 bases at V and 7 bases at J; junction bases unmatched: 2. The DNA of the CDR3 is TGCGCCAGCAGCTTGGCGACAGGGGGAAATTCACCCCTCCACTTT. Translated, it gives CASSLATGGNSPLHF.

V gene TRBV5-1 combines with J gene TRBJ1-6, with D hard to call. This CDR3 contains 15 residues. The V end was cut by 3 bases, the J end by 10 bases, with 17 bases between. Germline CDR1 SGHRS, CDR2 YFSETQ. The CDR3 coding sequence is TGCGCCAGCAGCTCTTCAGCGGGGAGCCCATCACCCCTCCACTTT. Translating gives CASSSSAGSPSPLHF.

The CDR3 nucleotides read TGTGCCAGCAGCCCTGACAGGGGGCAGGGAAAACTGTTTTTT. This translates into CASSPDRGQGKLFF. The chain links TRBV3-1 (or the pseudogene TRBV3-2) to TRBJ1-4; TRBD1 agrees at 10 bases. The V and J ends lost 4 bases and 10 bases, in that order; junction bases with no gene match: 6. This CDR3 has 14 residues. Germline CDR1 LGHDT, CDR2 YNNKEL (reference sequence).

The chain has TRBV28 and TRBJ2-5; 10 bases align to TRBD1. This CDR3 has 14 residues. CDR1 is MDHEN, CDR2 SYDVKM, per germline. V trimming: 3 bases; J trimming: 5 bases; junction bases outside the gene matches: 3. The chain's CDR3 is CASSFGQGGETQYF. The CDR3 DNA is TGTGCCAGCAGTTTTGGACAGGGGGGGGAGACCCAGTACTTC.

This chain joins TRBV6-2 or TRBV6-3 and TRBJ1-3; TRBD1 matches 7 bases. Unmatched junction bases numbered 2, after V lost 1 base and J lost 2 bases. The germline gives CDR1 MNHEY, CDR2 SVGEGT. The CDR3 length is 15 residues. The CDR3: CASSYLQGAGNTIYF. For the CDR3, the DNA is TGTGCCAGCAGTTACTTGCAGGGGGCTGGAAACACCATATATTTT.

The V call is TRBV3-1 (or the pseudogene TRBV3-2), the J call TRBJ2-7; 7 nucleotides align to TRBD1. CDR3 length equals 16 residues. V shed 2 bases and J 1 base; nucleotides not matched to a gene: 8. Germline CDR1 LGHDT, CDR2 YNNKEL (reference sequence). This chain's CDR3 is CASSQRRQGASYEQYF. CDR3 bases: TGTGCCAGCAGCCAAAGGAGACAGGGAGCTTCCTACGAGCAGTACTTC.

The rearrangement links TRBV6-5 to TRBJ2-7; TRBD1 matches at 10 bases. CDR3 length: 16 residues. V trimming: 3 bases; J trimming: 3 bases; junction bases outside the gene matches: 8. Germline CDR1 reads MNHEY; CDR2 reads SVGAGI. The chain's CDR3 is CASSYFSGTGDYEQYF. In DNA, the CDR3 is TGTGCCAGCAGTTATTTCTCCGGGACAGGGGACTACGAGCAGTACTTC.

The rearrangement links TRBV7-8 to TRBJ1-2; D gene uncertain. Germline V lookup: CDR1 SGHVS, CDR2 FQNEAQ. CDR3 size: 13 residues. The germline V and J ends were trimmed by 0 bases and 1 base, with 3 bases remaining between them. The CDR3 nucleotides are TGTGCCAGCAGCTTAGCCATTAACTATGGCTACACCTTC. This translates into CASSLAINYGYTF.

V gene TRBV18 combines with J gene TRBJ2-7; 7 bases align to TRBD1. The V and J ends lost 3 bases and 0 bases, in that order; junction bases with no gene match: 2. CDR1 KGHSH and CDR2 LQKENI come from the germline V gene. The CDR3 loop spans 14 amino acids. CDR3 protein: CASSPDRTSYEQYF. Here the CDR3 DNA reads TGTGCCAGCTCACCGGACAGGACCTCCTACGAGCAGTACTTC.

The chain has TRBV11-3 and TRBJ2-2, with TRBD1 matching over 9 bases. This CDR3 has 16 residues. Germline V CDR1 and CDR2: SGHNT, YENEEA. J gave up 2 bases and V 5 bases, and 6 bases lay outside the gene matches. This CDR3 is CASSHGQGTNTGELFF. CDR3 nucleotides: TGTGCCAGCAGCCATGGACAGGGGACAAACACCGGGGAGCTGTTTTTT.

There are a few counts of this clone. The chain combines TRBV3-1 (or the pseudogene TRBV3-2) with TRBJ1-2, with D possibly matching TRBD1 (5 bases). This CDR3 is 14 amino acids long. CDR1 is LGHDT and CDR2 is YNNKEL in the germline V gene (reference sequence). Trimming pared 0 bases from V and 2 bases from J, leaving 7 bases between. For the CDR3, the DNA is TGTGCCAGCAGCCAAGAAAGGGGAAACTATGGCTACACCTTC. Translated: CASSQERGNYGYTF.

The rearrangement joins TRBV9 to TRBJ2-2, with 10 bases aligning to TRBD2. CDR3 length: 15 residues. Germline V gene sequence: CDR1 SGDLS, CDR2 YYNGEE. V trimming: 3 bases; J trimming: 6 bases; junction bases outside the gene matches: 5. Here the CDR3 reads CASSASGGAPGELFF. As DNA, the CDR3 is TGTGCCAGCAGCGCGAGCGGGGGGGCCCCCGGGGAGCTGTTTTTT. Drawing the rest from reference TRBV9 and TRBJ2-2, the complete variable domain is DSGVTQTPKHLITATGQRVTLRCSPRSGDLSVYWYQQSLDQGLQFLIQYYNGEERAKGNILERFSAQQFPDLHSELNLSSLELGDSALYFCASSASGGAPGELFFGEGSRLTVL.

The chain has TRBV12-5 and TRBJ2-1; the match to TRBD2 covers 7 bases. Per germline, CDR1 LGHNT and CDR2 FRNRAP. V lost 2 bases, J lost 7 bases, and 8 bases stayed unmatched. This CDR3 is 15 amino acids long. CDR3 sequence reads: CASGLRLKRGNEQFF. The CDR3 DNA sequence: TGTGCTAGTGGTTTGCGTTTGAAGCGGGGTAATGAGCAGTTCTTC.

This clone has only one observation. V gene TRBV5-1 combines with J gene TRBJ2-3; 15 nucleotides line up with TRBD2. This CDR3 is 18 amino acids long. Trimming cost V 2 bases and J 2 bases; bases outside gene matches: 6. CDR1 and CDR2 from the germline V gene are SGHRS and YFSETQ. The CDR3 loop is CASSLGTSGGRNTDTQYF. CDR3 in DNA: TGCGCCAGCAGCTTAGGGACTAGCGGGGGGAGAAACACAGATACGCAGTATTTT.

The rearrangement joins TRBV9 to TRBJ1-2; TRBD1 is a possible D gene (5 bases). Trimming took off 0 bases at V and 3 bases at J, with 15 bases between the two ends. The CDR3 has 16 amino acids. The germline gives CDR1 SGDLS, CDR2 YYNGEE. The CDR3 here is CASSVGQGSYDYGYTF. As DNA, the CDR3 is TGTGCCAGCAGCGTAGGCCAGGGTTCGTACGACTATGGCTACACCTTC. Complete variable domain (other parts from reference TRBV9 and TRBJ1-2): DSGVTQTPKHLITATGQRVTLRCSPRSGDLSVYWYQQSLDQGLQFLIQYYNGEERAKGNILERFSAQQFPDLHSELNLSSLELGDSALYFCASSVGQGSYDYGYTFGSGTRLTVV.

CDR3 amino acids: CASGRQVNTEAFF. The CDR3 DNA reads as TGTGCCAGCGGAAGACAGGTGAACACTGAAGCTTTCTTT. The V gene is TRBV2, the J gene TRBJ1-1, with D perhaps TRBD1 (6 bases). Per the germline V gene, CDR1 is SNHLY and CDR2 is FYNNEI. There are 13 residues in the CDR3. V dropped 8 bases and J dropped 0 bases, with 10 bases sitting between them.

The chain combines TRBV10-2 with TRBJ1-2; a possible D gene is TRBD1 (6 bases). Germline V gives CDR1 WSHSY, CDR2 SAAADI. V lost 6 bases to trimming and J lost 7 bases, with 15 bases between them. The CDR3 contains 13 residues. This CDR3 reads CASRAGQPPGYTF. The CDR3 nucleotides are TGCGCCAGCAGGGCCGGACAGCCCCCTGGCTACACCTTC.

This chain's CDR3 is CASSLSPTGEAFF. The CDR3 bases are TGTGCCAGCAGCTTAAGCCCGACCGGGGAAGCTTTCTTT. The J gene is TRBJ1-1, the V gene TRBV7-9; no reliable D call. The CDR3 covers 13 residues. V was pared by 2 bases and J by 8 bases, with 12 bases between. The germline gives CDR1 SEHNR, CDR2 FQNEAQ (reference sequence).

The J gene is TRBJ2-7, the V gene TRBV27, with D possibly being TRBD2 (6 bases). V was pared by 6 bases and J by 0 bases, with 12 bases between. Germline CDR1 MNHEY, CDR2 SMNVEV (reference sequence). This CDR3 contains 14 residues. CDR3 in DNA: TGTGCCAGCAGCGGGACTCCGAGCTCCTACGAGCAGTACTTC. Translating gives CASSGTPSSYEQYF.

The chain employs TRBV5-4 and TRBJ1-3, with D unresolved. V lost 4 bases and J lost 2, with 10 bases in between. The CDR3 totals 14 residues. From germline, CDR1 is SGHNT and CDR2 YYREEE (reference sequence). CDR3 nucleotide sequence: TGTGCCAGCAGCATTTACAGAGCTGGAAACACCATATATTTT. Encoded protein: CASSIYRAGNTIYF.